This note documents a single T cell receptor beta chain sequence. As processed by the authors: The assay estimated nucleated cells by amplifying reference gene primers. Libraries were prepared by immunoSEQ multiplex PCR; TCRdb keeps only in-frame clonotypes and omits some of them. V, J and clone size are those of that table, while D and trimming were read from the DNA. The top ten clones hold around a third of a sample with about 130,000 clones, around three quarters of them seen once. This entry is derived from a study of blood T cell repertoires in COVID-19. Turning to the study itself: Samples representing acute and convalescent COVID-19 were sourced from the United States, Italy and Spain. T cells, B-cell-depleted T cells, or PBMCs provided the cDNA or gDNA that served as material.

This sequence originates from a man aged 40-55 years with active or convalescent COVID-19. The sample comprised peripheral blood.

The CDR3 spells CASSLEGTGELFF. In DNA, the CDR3 is TGTGCCAGCAGCTTGGAGGGGACCGGGGAGCTGTTTTTT. The chain carries TRBV5-5 and TRBJ2-2; a weak D match, TRBD1 (5 bases). Germline loops: CDR1 SGHKS, CDR2 YYEKEE (reference sequence). There are 13 residues in the CDR3. V gave up 0 bases and J gave up 5 bases, with 5 bases separating them.